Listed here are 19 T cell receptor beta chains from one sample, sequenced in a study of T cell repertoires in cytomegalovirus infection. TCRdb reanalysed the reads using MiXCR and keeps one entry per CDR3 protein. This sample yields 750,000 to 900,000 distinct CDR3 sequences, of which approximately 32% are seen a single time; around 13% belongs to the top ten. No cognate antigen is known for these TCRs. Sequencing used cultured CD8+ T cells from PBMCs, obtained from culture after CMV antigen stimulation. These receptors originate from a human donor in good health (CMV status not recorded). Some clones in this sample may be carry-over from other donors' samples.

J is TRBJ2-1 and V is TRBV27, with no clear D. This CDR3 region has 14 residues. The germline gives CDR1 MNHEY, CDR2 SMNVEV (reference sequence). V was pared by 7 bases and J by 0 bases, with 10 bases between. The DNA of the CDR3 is TGTGCCAGCAACTTTATTAGCTCCTACAATGAGCAGTTCTTC. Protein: CASNFISSYNEQFF.

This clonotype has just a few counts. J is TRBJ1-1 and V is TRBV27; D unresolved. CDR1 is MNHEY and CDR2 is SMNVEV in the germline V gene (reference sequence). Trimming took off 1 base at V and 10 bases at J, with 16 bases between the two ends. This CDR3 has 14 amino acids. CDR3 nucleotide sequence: TGTGCCAGCAGTTTATTGGGAGGAGAGGGTCTAGCTTTCTTT. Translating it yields CASSLLGGEGLAFF.

The CDR3 nucleotides are TGTGCCAGCAGTTACTCGTGGTTCAGGGTTCAAGTTAATGAAAAACTGTTTTTT. The encoded protein is CASSYSWFRVQVNEKLFF. The rearrangement uses TRBV6-8 and TRBJ1-4; TRBD1 might be the D (5 bases). The CDR3 consists of 18 residues. Germline CDR1 is MNHGY and CDR2 is SAAAGT. V dropped 0 bases and J dropped 4 bases, with 18 bases sitting between them.

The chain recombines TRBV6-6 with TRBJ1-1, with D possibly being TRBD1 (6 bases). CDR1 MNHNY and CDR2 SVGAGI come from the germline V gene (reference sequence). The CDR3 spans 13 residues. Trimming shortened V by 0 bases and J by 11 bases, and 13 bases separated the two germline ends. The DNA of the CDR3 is TGTGCCAGCAGTTACTCCCCACAGGGTTTGGCTTTCTTT. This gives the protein CASSYSPQGLAFF.

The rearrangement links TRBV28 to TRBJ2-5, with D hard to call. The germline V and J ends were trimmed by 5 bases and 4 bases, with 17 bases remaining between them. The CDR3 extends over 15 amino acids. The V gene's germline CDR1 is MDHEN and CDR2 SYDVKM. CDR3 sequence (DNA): TGTGCCAGCAGTCCCCCCCCCAGATACGGAGAGACCCAGTACTTC. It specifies CASSPPPRYGETQYF.

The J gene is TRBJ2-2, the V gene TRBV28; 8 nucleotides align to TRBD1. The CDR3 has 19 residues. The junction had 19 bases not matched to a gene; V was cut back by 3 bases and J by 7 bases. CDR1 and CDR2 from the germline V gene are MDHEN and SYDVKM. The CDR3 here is CASSLLDRVIIGLIGELFF. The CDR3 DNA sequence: TGTGCCAGCAGTTTGTTGGACAGGGTAATTATTGGACTCATCGGGGAGCTGTTTTTT.

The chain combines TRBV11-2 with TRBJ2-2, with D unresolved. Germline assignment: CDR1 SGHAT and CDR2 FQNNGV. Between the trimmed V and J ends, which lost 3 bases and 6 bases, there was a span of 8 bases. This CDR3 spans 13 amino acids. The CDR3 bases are TGTGCCAGCAGCTTGACCGGTGCCGGGGAGCTGTTTTTT. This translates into CASSLTGAGELFF.

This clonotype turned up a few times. Written as DNA, the CDR3 is TGTGCCAGCATCTCGGAGACTAGCGGGGGCCTAGATACGCAGTATTTT. Protein product: CASISETSGGLDTQYF. The J gene is TRBJ2-3, the V gene TRBV28; TRBD2 matches 12 bases. Germline CDR1 MDHEN, CDR2 SYDVKM. This CDR3 has 16 amino acids. The J segment lost 5 bases and the V segment lost 7 bases, leaving 10 bases of the junction unmatched. Combining the CDR3 with reference TRBV28 and TRBJ2-3 gives the whole variable domain DVKVTQSSRYLVKRTGEKVFLECVQDMDHENMFWYRQDPGLGLRLIYFSYDVKMKEKGDIPEGYSVSREKKERFSLILESASTNQTSMYLCASISETSGGLDTQYFGPGTRLTVL.

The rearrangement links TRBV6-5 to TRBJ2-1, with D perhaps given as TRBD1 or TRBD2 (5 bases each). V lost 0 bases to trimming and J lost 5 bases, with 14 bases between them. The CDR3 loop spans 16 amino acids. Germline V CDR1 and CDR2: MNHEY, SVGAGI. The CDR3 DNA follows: TGTGCCAGCAGTTACTCGGGGGAACTAATGAACAATGAGCAGTTCTTC. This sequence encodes CASSYSGELMNNEQFF.

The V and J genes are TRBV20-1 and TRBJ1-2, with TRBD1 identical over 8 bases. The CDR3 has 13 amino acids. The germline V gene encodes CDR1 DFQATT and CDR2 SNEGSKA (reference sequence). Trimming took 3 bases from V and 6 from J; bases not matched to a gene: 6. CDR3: CSASYRGIHGYTF. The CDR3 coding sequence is TGCAGTGCTAGCTACAGGGGGATCCATGGCTACACCTTC.

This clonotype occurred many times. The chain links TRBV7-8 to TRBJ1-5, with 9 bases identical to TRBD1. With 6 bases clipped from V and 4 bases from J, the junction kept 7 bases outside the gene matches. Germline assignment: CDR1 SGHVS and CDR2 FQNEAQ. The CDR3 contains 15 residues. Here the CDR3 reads CASRVGTGLNQPQHF. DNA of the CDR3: TGTGCCAGCAGAGTCGGGACAGGGTTAAATCAGCCCCAGCATTTT.

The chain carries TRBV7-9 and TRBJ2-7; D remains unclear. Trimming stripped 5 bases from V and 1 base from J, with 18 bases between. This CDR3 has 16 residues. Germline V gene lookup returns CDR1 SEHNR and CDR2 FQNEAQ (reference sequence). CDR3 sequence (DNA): TGTGCCAGCAGCGCCCATTCGAGCCCCTCATCCTACGAGCAGTACTTC. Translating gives CASSAHSSPSSYEQYF.

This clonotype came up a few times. DNA of the CDR3: TGTGCCACCCCGGGACAGGGACTTTATGGCTACACCTTC. Residues: CATPGQGLYGYTF. This chain links TRBV10-3 with TRBJ1-2, with TRBD1 matching 9 bases. The CDR3 runs to 13 residues. The germline V gene has CDR1 ENHRY and CDR2 SYGVKD. Trimming removed 10 bases from V and 5 bases from J; junction bases left unmatched: 8.

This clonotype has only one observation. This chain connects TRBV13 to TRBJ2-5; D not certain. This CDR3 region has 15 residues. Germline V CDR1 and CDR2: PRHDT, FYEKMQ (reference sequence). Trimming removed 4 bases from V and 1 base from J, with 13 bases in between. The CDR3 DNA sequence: TGTGCCAGCAGCTCCACTGTGGTTACCCAAGAGACCCAGTACTTC. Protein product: CASSSTVVTQETQYF.

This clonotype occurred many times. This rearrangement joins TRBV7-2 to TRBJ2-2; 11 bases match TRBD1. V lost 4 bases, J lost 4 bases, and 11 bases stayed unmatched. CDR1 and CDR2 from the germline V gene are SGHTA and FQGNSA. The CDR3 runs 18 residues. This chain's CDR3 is CASSSAGTGGKVTGELFF. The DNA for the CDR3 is TGTGCCAGCAGCTCGGCGGGGACAGGGGGAAAGGTCACCGGGGAGCTGTTTTTT.

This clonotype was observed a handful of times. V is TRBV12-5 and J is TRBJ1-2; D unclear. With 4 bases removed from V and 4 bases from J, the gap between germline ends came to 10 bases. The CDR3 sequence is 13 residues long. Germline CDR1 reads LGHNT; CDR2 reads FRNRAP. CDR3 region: CASGSDNLYGYTF. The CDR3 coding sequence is TGTGCTAGTGGTTCCGACAATCTCTATGGCTACACCTTC.

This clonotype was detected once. As DNA, the CDR3 is TGTGCCAGCAGTTTTTCGGTCGGAGCCTACGAGCAGTACTTC. Translation gives CASSFSVGAYEQYF. The chain links TRBV27 to TRBJ2-7; D remains unclear. Per germline, CDR1 MNHEY and CDR2 SMNVEV (reference sequence). V lost 3 bases and J 2 bases, leaving 11 bases between the germline ends. CDR3 length: 14 residues.

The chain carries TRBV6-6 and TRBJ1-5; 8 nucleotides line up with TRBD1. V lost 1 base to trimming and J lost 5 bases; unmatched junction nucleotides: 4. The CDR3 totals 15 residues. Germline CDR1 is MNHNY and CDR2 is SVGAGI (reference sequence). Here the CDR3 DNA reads TGTGCCAGCAGTTACTGGGGACAGGCCGATCAGCCCCAGCATTTT. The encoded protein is CASSYWGQADQPQHF.

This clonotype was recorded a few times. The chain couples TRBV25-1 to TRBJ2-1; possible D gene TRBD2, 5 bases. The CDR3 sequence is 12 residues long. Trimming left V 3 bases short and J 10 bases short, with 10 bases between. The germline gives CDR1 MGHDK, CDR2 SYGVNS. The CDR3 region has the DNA TGTGCCAGCAGTGACGGGGTCTGGGAGCAGTTCTTC. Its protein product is CASSDGVWEQFF. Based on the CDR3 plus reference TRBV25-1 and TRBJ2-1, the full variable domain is EADIYQTPRYLVIGTGKKITLECSQTMGHDKMYWYQQDPGMELHLIHYSYGVNSTEKGDLSSESTVSRIRTEHFPLTLESARPSHTSQYLCASSDGVWEQFFGPGTRLTVL.